What follows describes a single TCR beta chain. The data were obtained in a study of technical replicates of blood from several donors. Produced via immunoSEQ multiplex PCR; TCRdb's table is partial and in-frame only. The sample holds approximately 49,000 clones, 92% seen once. CDR1 SQVTM and CDR2 ANQGSEA come from the germline V gene. CDR3 size: 12 residues. Trimming took 4 bases from V and 3 from J, leaving 10 bases between them. This clonotype was sampled from a human donor in good health. Some clones in this sample may be carry-over from other donors' samples. The chain uses TRBV29-1 and TRBJ2-7; possible D gene TRBD2, 5 bases. The source material was PBMCs. The CDR3 region is CSVGEGSYEQYF. CDR3 coding DNA: TGCAGCGTTGGCGAGGGCAGCTACGAGCAGTACTTC.